Described below is a single T cell receptor (beta chain) sequence and its context. Its antigen is still unknown. Method: immunoSEQ multiplex PCR; TCRdb's copy keeps in-frame clones and lacks some. The sample has 100,000 or so clones; about nine tenths are singletons. This specimen comes from a study of T cell responses to AZD1222 COVID-19 vaccine. Study results and limitations: The peak T cell response came first, and repertoires were sampled only after it. Most donors were white British, females outnumbered males, and clonal diversity was possibly underestimated. Seropositivity was recorded at baseline in only six AZD1222 recipients.

Trimming took off 7 bases at V and 2 bases at J, with 14 bases between the two ends. The CDR3 has 15 amino acids. Germline V CDR1 and CDR2: WSHSY, SAAADI. The rearrangement uses TRBV10-2 and TRBJ2-2; D might be TRBD1 or TRBD2, each matching 5 bases. The material sequenced was peripheral blood, taken on day 0 of AZD1222 vaccination. The sequence derives from an adult in good health. In nucleotides, the CDR3 is TGCGCCAGCACTTCCCGGGACGGCAACACCGGGGAGCTGTTTTTT. Translated, it gives CASTSRDGNTGELFF.